This T cell receptor beta chain was recovered during a study of blood T cell repertoires in COVID-19. The wider study: Samples taken during acute and convalescent COVID-19 were collected in the United States, Italy and Spain. Sources were T cells, B-cell-depleted T cells, or PBMCs; the material itself was cDNA or gDNA.

The CDR3 runs to 14 residues. Germline assignment: CDR1 LNHDA and CDR2 SQIVND (reference sequence). Trimming removed 5 bases from V and 0 bases from J, with 10 bases in between. As originally analysed: Amplification with reference gene primers provided the estimates of nucleated cell counts. TCRdb keeps only in-frame clones here, not all; method: immunoSEQ multiplex PCR. The D gene and trimming were derived from the DNA, and the V and J assignments and clone size from that table. The table shows more than 200,000 clones, with about 86% occurring only once. The sample taken for sequencing was peripheral blood. The rearrangement uses TRBV19 and TRBJ1-2; no reliable D call. The source is a man aged 30-40 years with active or convalescent COVID-19. CDR3: CASSQAAPNYGYTF. In DNA form, the CDR3 reads TGTGCCAGTAGTCAAGCAGCGCCTAACTATGGCTACACCTTC.